This T cell receptor (beta chain) was identified in a study of response to subunit inactivated influenza vaccine. One entry per CDR3 protein results from TCRdb running MiXCR on the RT-PCR reads. The data hold more than 450,000 distinct CDR3 sequences, with 11% observed a single time. These data are also associated with another study on T cells expressing NK-cell markers. According to that study: TCR beta cDNA was made by 5'RACE template switching with UMIs. The study drew TCR beta repertoires from sorted CD3+CD56+NKG2C+, CD3+CD56+NKG2C- and CD3+CD56-NKG2C+ T cells. Just one sequenced donor of eight was HCMV-seronegative, while seven were seropositive. There were a handful of donors in whom these clonotypes also led the CD3+CD56-NKG2C+ fraction.

The sample in question was PBMCs from blood, obtained on the day of vaccination. The clonotype originates from a man aged 45-60 years who received an inactivated influenza vaccine.

In DNA form, the CDR3 reads TGTGCCAGCAGCTCGCCCAGGGAGGGCGAGCAGTACTTC. Translated: CASSSPREGEQYF. This chain connects TRBV7-2 to TRBJ2-7; 7 bases fit TRBD2. The V gene end was trimmed by 4 bases and the J gene end by 6 bases; junction bases not matched to a gene: 6. CDR3 length: 13 residues. The germline CDR1 and CDR2 sequences are SGHTA and FQGNSA.